A single sample is the source of the 18 T cell receptor beta chains below, sequenced in a study of cytomegalovirus exposure and HLA in healthy donors. PCR involved 60 Vbeta and 13 Jbeta primers. The assay was immunoSEQ multiplex PCR, and TCRdb's table has in-frame clones only and misses some. The table has under 150,000 clones, around 80% seen once. Sequenced sample: PBMCs. Receptor source: a middle-aged man in good health and CMV-seropositive.

The chain combines TRBV7-9 with TRBJ1-2; D is possibly TRBD1 (5 bases). Trimming took 5 bases from V and 6 from J, leaving 16 bases between them. The CDR3 consists of 14 residues. CDR1 and CDR2 from the germline V gene are SEHNR and FQNEAQ (reference sequence). The DNA for the CDR3 is TGTGCCAGCAGCGCCAACCAGGGAATTCATGGCTACACCTTC. Translated: CASSANQGIHGYTF.

The rearrangement links TRBV4-3 to TRBJ1-5; D is uncertain. Trimming left V 0 bases short and J 4 bases short, with 13 bases between. Germline V gene sequence: CDR1 LGHNA, CDR2 YSLEER. This CDR3 comprises 16 residues. CDR3 sequence reads: CASSQDVRVGNQPQHF. The CDR3 DNA reads as TGCGCCAGCAGCCAAGATGTCCGGGTTGGGAATCAGCCCCAGCATTTT.

The chain links TRBV19 to TRBJ1-1, with TRBD1 matching 10 bases. The CDR3 runs 14 residues. Germline CDR1 reads LNHDA; CDR2 reads SQIVND (reference sequence). J lost 1 base, V lost 7 bases, and 3 bases had no gene match. The CDR3 DNA is TGTGCCAGTACGAGGGACAGGGGGAACACTGAAGCTTTCTTT. Translated: CASTRDRGNTEAFF.

The rearrangement uses TRBV5-1 and TRBJ2-7; 8 nucleotides line up with TRBD2. J gave up 4 bases and V 3 bases, and 9 bases lay outside the gene matches. This CDR3 is built from 15 residues. CDR1 and CDR2 (germline): SGHRS, YFSETQ. In nucleotides, the CDR3 is TGCGCCAGCAGCTCCACTCCGGGAGGGGAATACGAGCAGTACTTC. Its translation: CASSSTPGGEYEQYF.

The chain is built from TRBV4-3 and TRBJ2-2; possibly TRBD2 for D (5 bases). V was cut by 3 bases and J by 4 bases, with 9 bases left in between. CDR1 and CDR2 (germline): LGHNA, YSLEER. The CDR3 is made up of 14 amino acids. The CDR3 sequence: CASSQRSGTGELFF. DNA of the CDR3: TGCGCCAGCAGCCAGCGGAGCGGCACCGGGGAGCTGTTTTTT.

As regards this clone: Sequence at one end of the junction differs from germline and may be a read error. V usage is TRBV7-7 and J usage is TRBJ1-1; no clear D. The CDR3 spans 13 residues. Per the germline V gene, CDR1 is SSHAT and CDR2 is FNYEAQ (reference sequence). CDR3 sequence: CASSLVRGTEAFF. DNA for the CDR3: TGTGCTAGCAGCTTGGTGCGGGGCACTGAAGCTTTCTTT.

The rearrangement joins TRBV27 to TRBJ1-1, with D possibly TRBD1 on 6 matching bases. Germline V CDR1 and CDR2: MNHEY, SMNVEV (reference sequence). V was cut by 5 bases and J by 6 bases, with 19 bases left in between. The length of the CDR3 is 15 residues. Here the CDR3 reads CASSGTGRRGAEAFF. CDR3 in DNA: TGTGCCAGCAGTGGTACAGGGAGACGGGGGGCTGAAGCTTTCTTT.

The CDR3 sequence: CASSSRGTSGYNEQFF. Written as DNA, the CDR3 is TGTGCCAGCAGCTCAAGGGGGACTAGCGGATACAATGAGCAGTTCTTC. The chain uses TRBV13 and TRBJ2-1; TRBD2 agrees at 11 bases. Germline V gene sequence: CDR1 PRHDT, CDR2 FYEKMQ (reference sequence). The CDR3 runs 16 residues. The trim removed 4 bases at V and 4 bases at J, leaving 6 bases unmatched.

This chain links TRBV6-5 with TRBJ1-1; TRBD1 matches at 9 bases. The CDR3 has 15 residues. The germline V gene encodes CDR1 MNHEY and CDR2 SVGAGI. J lost 10 bases, V lost 6 bases, and 15 bases had no gene match. The CDR3 reads CASRRNRGLMEVAFF. CDR3 DNA: TGTGCCAGCAGGCGAAACAGGGGGCTGATGGAAGTAGCTTTCTTT.

The V and J genes are TRBV21-1 and TRBJ1-4; the D segment call TRBD1 is taken from the table without a DNA check. TRBV21-1 is designated a pseudogene. The CDR3 consists of 16 residues. For the CDR3, the DNA is TGTGCCAGCAGCATCTACAGGGTCGCAACTAATGAAAAACTGTTTTTT. Translated, it gives CASSIYRVATNEKLFF.

In regard to this clone: In the same sample, other DNA sequences code for this CDR3. The V and J genes are TRBV19 and TRBJ1-1; no clear D. There are 15 residues in the CDR3. CDR1 is LNHDA and CDR2 is SQIVND in the germline V gene (reference sequence). Trimming pared 2 bases from V and 1 base from J, leaving 11 bases between. DNA of the CDR3: TGTGCCAGTAGTATATTCTCCGGGGAGAACACTGAAGCTTTCTTT. It yields the protein CASSIFSGENTEAFF.

V gene TRBV4-3 combines with J gene TRBJ2-2; TRBD2 matches at 8 bases. Per the germline V gene, CDR1 is LGHNA and CDR2 is YSLEER. The CDR3 runs to 17 residues. V lost 0 bases to trimming and J lost 5 bases; unmatched junction nucleotides: 8. CDR3 nucleotides: TGCGCCAGCAGCCAAGATTTCGGGACTAGTGAGACCGGGGAGCTGTTTTTT. Protein product: CASSQDFGTSETGELFF.

The V gene is TRBV6-5, the J gene TRBJ1-2; D not certain. The CDR3 is 13 amino acids. Trimming stripped 2 bases from V and 6 bases from J, with 10 bases between. Germline CDR1 is MNHEY and CDR2 is SVGAGI. The CDR3 coding sequence is TGTGCCAGCAGTTACCCGGGGAAAGATGGCTACACCTTC. Residues: CASSYPGKDGYTF.

The V call is TRBV5-1, the J call TRBJ1-3; 7 positions match TRBD1. J gave up 0 bases and V 5 bases, and 8 bases lay outside the gene matches. This CDR3 comprises 16 residues. Germline loops: CDR1 SGHRS, CDR2 YFSETQ. The chain's CDR3 is CASSLKAGGSGNTIYF. In nucleotides, the CDR3 is TGCGCCAGCAGTCTTAAAGCAGGGGGCTCTGGAAACACCATATATTTT.

V usage is TRBV5-1 and J usage is TRBJ2-3; 8 bases align to TRBD1. This CDR3 region has 17 residues. Germline V lookup: CDR1 SGHRS, CDR2 YFSETQ. With V trimmed by 3 bases and J by 2 bases, 11 bases remained unmatched. The CDR3 bases are TGCGCCAGCAGCTCCCCCCGGGGACAGGCTCACACAGATACGCAGTATTTT. This gives the protein CASSSPRGQAHTDTQYF.

V gene TRBV13 combines with J gene TRBJ2-7, with D uncertain. Trimming left V 2 bases short and J 0 bases short, with 5 bases between. The germline CDR1 and CDR2 sequences are PRHDT and FYEKMQ (reference sequence). The CDR3 covers 13 residues. CDR3 in amino acids: CASSLRSSYEQYF. For the CDR3, the DNA is TGTGCCAGCAGCTTAAGGAGCTCCTACGAGCAGTACTTC. The whole variable domain, remainder taken from reference TRBV13 and TRBJ2-7, is AAGVIQSPRHLIKEKRETATLKCYPIPRHDTVYWYQQGPGQDPQFLISFYEKMQSDKGSIPDRFSAQQFSDYHSELNMSSLELGDSALYFCASSLRSSYEQYFGPGTRLTVT.

J is TRBJ1-1 and V is TRBV11-2; the D gene is possibly TRBD1 (5 bases). The CDR3 has 13 residues. V lost 5 bases to trimming and J lost 6 bases, with 13 bases between them. Germline V gene data show CDR1 as SGHAT and CDR2 as FQNNGV. The CDR3 DNA sequence: TGTGCCAGCAGCCCCGGGACTACTTCTGAAGCTTTCTTT. It encodes CASSPGTTSEAFF.

The J gene is TRBJ1-1, the V gene TRBV9, with 11 nucleotides matching TRBD1. CDR1 SGDLS and CDR2 YYNGEE come from the germline V gene. The CDR3 consists of 17 residues. V trimming: 3 bases; J trimming: 0 bases; junction bases outside the gene matches: 7. The CDR3 protein is CASSEGQGVSMNTEAFF. DNA for the CDR3: TGTGCCAGCAGCGAGGGACAGGGGGTTTCCATGAACACTGAAGCTTTCTTT.